What follows are 27 T cell receptor beta chains derived from one specimen sequenced in a study of STAT5B mutations in CD4+ large granular lymphocyte leukemia. TCRdb's copy holds only in-frame clones and misses some; the assay was immunoSEQ multiplex PCR. The sample contains 20,000 to 25,000 clones, approximately 71% of which appear only once. The sequencing sample was made of CD4+ T cells from blood buffy coats. The receptors come from a human donor in good health.

The CDR3 region is CASSGEAGTGDSGYTF. The DNA of the CDR3 is TGTGCCAGCAGTGGGGAGGCCGGGACAGGGGATTCTGGCTACACCTTC. The rearrangement uses TRBV2 and TRBJ1-2; 10 positions match TRBD1. This CDR3 is built from 16 residues. V shed 4 bases and J 7 bases; nucleotides not matched to a gene: 12. CDR1 is SNHLY, CDR2 FYNNEI, per germline.

V gene TRBV11-3 combines with J gene TRBJ2-7; D is ambiguous. V lost 9 bases to trimming and J lost 2 bases, with 11 bases between them. Germline V gene sequence: CDR1 SGHNT, CDR2 YENEEA. The CDR3 loop spans 12 amino acids. CDR3 residues: CARNSVAYEQYF. In nucleotides, the CDR3 is TGTGCCAGAAACAGCGTAGCCTACGAGCAGTACTTC.

This clone showed up just a few times. This chain connects TRBV6-7 to TRBJ2-7, with 9 bases lining up with TRBD1. TRBV6-7 is sorted into the ORF group, with uncertain function. This CDR3 has 14 residues. The V and J ends lost 6 bases and 1 base, in that order; junction bases with no gene match: 4. The CDR3 loop is CASSWDRASYEQYF. The CDR3 DNA follows: TGTGCCAGCAGCTGGGACAGGGCGTCCTACGAGCAGTACTTC.

This chain joins TRBV5-1 and TRBJ2-1; D might be TRBD2 (6 bases). This CDR3 is 13 amino acids long. V was pared by 0 bases and J by 10 bases, with 11 bases between. The V gene's germline CDR1 is SGHRS and CDR2 YFSETQ. This CDR3 reads CASSLVEGAEQFF. The CDR3, as DNA: TGCGCCAGCAGCTTGGTGGAGGGAGCCGAGCAGTTCTTC.

The V and J genes are TRBV7-9 and TRBJ2-1; no definite D call. This CDR3 region has 18 residues. V lost 5 bases, J lost 0 bases, and 20 bases lay in between. The V gene's germline CDR1 is SEHNR and CDR2 FQNEAQ (reference sequence). CDR3 coding DNA: TGTGCCAGCAGCCCCACCCCCTGGTGGGAAAACTCCTACAATGAGCAGTTCTTC. This gives the protein CASSPTPWWENSYNEQFF.

This clone was seen a handful of times. This chain connects TRBV7-9 to TRBJ2-1; D unresolved. V dropped 0 bases and J dropped 7 bases, with 7 bases sitting between them. Germline-derived CDR1 and CDR2 are SEHNR and FQNEAQ (reference sequence). CDR3 length equals 13 residues. DNA for the CDR3: TGTGCCAGCAGCTTAGCACCGAGGAATGAGCAGTTCTTC. The encoded protein is CASSLAPRNEQFF.

The rearrangement uses TRBV5-4 and TRBJ2-7; D remains unclear. This CDR3 region has 13 residues. Per germline, CDR1 SGHNT and CDR2 YYREEE (reference sequence). The V gene lost 3 bases and the J gene lost 1 base, with 8 bases spanning the gap. In DNA, the CDR3 is TGTGCCAGCAGCTGGGCCTCTTCCTACGAGCAGTACTTC. This encodes CASSWASSYEQYF.

The V call is TRBV6-5, the J call TRBJ2-1; D gene unclear. The V gene's germline CDR1 is MNHEY and CDR2 SVGAGI. V dropped 3 bases and J dropped 7 bases, with 7 bases sitting between them. The CDR3 contains 12 residues. The CDR3 sequence is CASSYLGNEQFF. CDR3 nucleotide sequence: TGTGCCAGCAGTTATTTGGGTAATGAGCAGTTCTTC.

J is TRBJ2-3 and V is TRBV6-1; D is uncertain. Deletions cut 3 bases from V and 1 base from J, with 8 bases between. The CDR3 extends over 14 amino acids. Per the germline V gene, CDR1 is MNHNS and CDR2 is SASEGT. CDR3 amino acids: CASSEPGGTDTQYF. Written as DNA, the CDR3 is TGTGCCAGCAGTGAGCCAGGCGGCACAGATACGCAGTATTTT.

This clone was found a few times. The chain joins TRBV5-1 to TRBJ2-7; D is unclear. With 4 bases removed from V and 7 bases from J, the gap between germline ends came to 21 bases. The CDR3 contains 15 residues. Germline V gene lookup returns CDR1 SGHRS and CDR2 YFSETQ. CDR3 nucleotide sequence: TGCGCCAGCAGCCACGAGGCGACCGGCGCTAGTGAGCAGTACTTC. It is translated as CASSHEATGASEQYF.

J is TRBJ2-3 and V is TRBV4-2, with D possibly being TRBD2 (5 bases). The CDR3 loop spans 16 amino acids. The germline V and J ends were trimmed by 3 bases and 2 bases, with 15 bases remaining between them. Germline values: CDR1 LGHNA, CDR2 YNFKEQ. The CDR3 reads CASSQTAGAFTDTQYF. The CDR3, as DNA: TGTGCCAGCAGCCAGACGGCGGGCGCGTTCACAGATACGCAGTATTTT.

This clone was seen just once. This chain links TRBV6-1 with TRBJ2-1; the D gene is possibly TRBD1 (5 bases). CDR3 length: 14 residues. Germline V gene data show CDR1 as MNHNS and CDR2 as SASEGT. The ends were cut back, 7 bases at V and 5 bases at J, with 15 bases in the middle. The CDR3 DNA follows: TGTGCCAGCAAGAGTCAGGGAAGTAACAATGAGCAGTTCTTC. Protein product: CASKSQGSNNEQFF.

V usage is TRBV5-1 and J usage is TRBJ2-7; D could derive from TRBD1 or TRBD2 (6 bases each). V lost 2 bases and J lost 4, with 13 bases in between. The CDR3 covers 14 residues. The germline gives CDR1 SGHRS, CDR2 YFSETQ. The CDR3 loop is CASSLGGGVYEQYF. The CDR3 nucleotides are TGCGCCAGCAGCTTAGGGGGAGGCGTATACGAGCAGTACTTC.

The sample holds one count of this clone. This sequence joins TRBV7-9 and TRBJ2-7, with a tentative D call TRBD1 (6 bases). The V gene's germline CDR1 is SEHNR and CDR2 FQNEAQ (reference sequence). This CDR3 contains 13 residues. V was shortened by 5 bases and J by 2 bases, with 10 bases between the two germline ends. The CDR3 bases are TGTGCCAGCAGCCGGACAGACACCTACGAGCAGTACTTC. This sequence encodes CASSRTDTYEQYF.

This clone occurred once. The V gene is TRBV5-1, the J gene TRBJ1-5, with no clear D. Trimming stripped 4 bases from V and 0 bases from J, with 8 bases between. The CDR3 covers 14 residues. CDR1 is SGHRS and CDR2 is YFSETQ in the germline V gene. The CDR3 coding sequence is TGCGCCAGCAGCCCCGACACTAGCAATCAGCCCCAGCATTTT. This sequence encodes CASSPDTSNQPQHF.

The rearrangement uses TRBV12-5 and TRBJ1-4, with 7 nucleotides matching TRBD1. This CDR3 is built from 13 residues. After removal of 9 bases from V and 6 bases from J, the junction contained 7 bases not matched to a gene. Germline V gene lookup returns CDR1 LGHNT and CDR2 FRNRAP. Here the CDR3 reads CARRTGRDEKLFF. CDR3 in DNA: TGTGCTAGGCGGACAGGAAGAGATGAAAAACTGTTTTTT.

The CDR3: CASSLLGEGLVAEQYF. As DNA, the CDR3 is TGCGCCAGCAGCTTGTTGGGGGAGGGCCTAGTTGCCGAGCAGTACTTC. The chain carries TRBV5-1 and TRBJ2-7; 7 bases align to TRBD2. CDR1 SGHRS and CDR2 YFSETQ come from the germline V gene. The CDR3 sequence is 16 residues long. V trimming: 1 base; J trimming: 6 bases; junction bases outside the gene matches: 13.

The chain uses TRBV5-1 and TRBJ1-1; D unclear. The CDR3 sequence is 14 residues long. Trimming removed 0 bases from V and 5 bases from J, with 11 bases in between. CDR1 SGHRS and CDR2 YFSETQ come from the germline V gene. CDR3 region: CASSLDRIETEAFF. DNA of the CDR3: TGCGCCAGCAGCTTGGACCGAATTGAGACTGAAGCTTTCTTT. Based on the CDR3 plus reference TRBV5-1 and TRBJ1-1, the full variable domain is KAGVTQTPRYLIKTRGQQVTLSCSPISGHRSVSWYQQTPGQGLQFLFEYFSETQRNKGNFPGRFSGRQFSNSRSEMNVSTLELGDSALYLCASSLDRIETEAFFGQGTRLTVV.

The chain couples TRBV6-1 to TRBJ1-2, with 7 bases matching TRBD1. Germline V lookup: CDR1 MNHNS, CDR2 SASEGT. Germline trimming cut 7 bases from V and 8 bases from J; bases unmatched to any gene: 16. The CDR3 runs to 15 residues. The CDR3 loop is CASTLTGSVGGGYTF. CDR3 nucleotide sequence: TGTGCCAGCACCTTGACAGGGTCCGTCGGAGGCGGCTACACCTTC.

V and J are TRBV7-8 and TRBJ1-6, with 7 nucleotides matching TRBD1. The germline gives CDR1 SGHVS, CDR2 FQNEAQ. The CDR3 is 14 amino acids. V gave up 5 bases and J gave up 5 bases; unmatched junction bases: 3. Here the CDR3 reads CASSPGTDNSPLHF. The CDR3 coding sequence is TGTGCCAGCAGCCCCGGGACAGATAATTCACCCCTCCACTTT.

This clone is medium-sized (0.01 to 0.1%). This chain uses TRBV5-8 with TRBJ2-1; D may be TRBD1 or TRBD2 (5 bases each). V was shortened by 4 bases and J by 7 bases, with 24 bases between the two germline ends. Germline V gives CDR1 SGHTS, CDR2 YDEGEE. The CDR3 runs to 17 residues. As DNA, the CDR3 is TGTGCCAGCAGCGATTTGGGGCCATATAAACGAGGGAATGAGCAGTTCTTC. It specifies CASSDLGPYKRGNEQFF.

This chain joins TRBV7-9 and TRBJ2-1; D is tentatively TRBD1 or TRBD2 (6 bases each). Germline V gene sequence: CDR1 SEHNR, CDR2 FQNEAQ (reference sequence). The CDR3 totals 15 residues. Between the trimmed V and J ends, which lost 5 bases and 2 bases, there was a span of 13 bases. Written as DNA, the CDR3 is TGTGCCAGCAGCCCTGGAGGGGGAACCTACAATGAGCAGTTCTTC. It specifies CASSPGGGTYNEQFF. The variable domain in full, with the rest retrieved from reference TRBV7-9 and TRBJ2-1, is DTGVSQNPRHKITKRGQNVTFRCDPISEHNRLYWYRQTLGQGPEFLTYFQNEAQLEKSRLLSDRFSAERPKGSFSTLEIQRTEQGDSAMYLCASSPGGGTYNEQFFGPGTRLTVL.

The chain uses TRBV6-1 and TRBJ2-2; D may be TRBD1 (6 bases). The CDR3 is 15 residues long. Germline V gene lookup returns CDR1 MNHNS and CDR2 SASEGT. Trimming pared 7 bases from V and 2 bases from J, leaving 14 bases between. As DNA, the CDR3 is TGTGCCAGCACCCAAAGGACAGCCAACACCGGGGAGCTGTTTTTT. Its translation: CASTQRTANTGELFF.

The V call is TRBV9, the J call TRBJ2-1, with TRBD1 matching over 11 bases. The CDR3 contains 16 residues. V shed 0 bases, J shed 11 bases, and the junction held 10 bases outside the gene matches. Looked up from germline, CDR1 is SGDLS and CDR2 is YYNGEE. The CDR3 DNA reads TGTGCCAGCAGCGTAGTTTCCGGGACAGGGGGGTCAAAGCAGTTCTTC. It encodes CASSVVSGTGGSKQFF.

The chain joins TRBV5-4 to TRBJ2-1; TRBD2 matches 9 bases. Germline CDR1 and CDR2: SGHNT and YYREEE (reference sequence). V was clipped by 1 base and J by 5 bases; unmatched bases: 4. The length of the CDR3 is 15 residues. The CDR3 DNA reads as TGTGCCAGCAGCTTGTTGACTAGCGGAAACAATGAGCAGTTCTTC. Its translation: CASSLLTSGNNEQFF.

This clone was counted between two and nine times. The rearrangement links TRBV2 to TRBJ2-3; perhaps TRBD2 as D (5 bases). This CDR3 comprises 16 residues. Trimming stripped 4 bases from V and 3 bases from J, with 17 bases between. The germline CDR1 and CDR2 sequences are SNHLY and FYNNEI. The CDR3: CASSVNRASSTDTQYF. The CDR3 nucleotides are TGTGCCAGCAGTGTCAACCGGGCTAGCTCAACAGATACGCAGTATTTT.

The chain links TRBV6-1 to TRBJ1-5; D not resolved. The V end lost 5 bases, the J end lost 0 bases, and 8 bases lay between the germline ends. CDR1 MNHNS and CDR2 SASEGT come from the germline V gene. The CDR3 spans 14 residues. The CDR3 bases are TGTGCCAGCAGTACAACGGATAGCAATCAGCCCCAGCATTTT. Its translation is CASSTTDSNQPQHF.